These 26 T cell receptor beta chains share one sample of origin, sequenced in a study of T-cell reconstitution after alpha-beta-depleted transplantation in children. Preparing the TCRbeta library involved the use of unique molecular identifiers. MiXCR, run by TCRdb on the PCR reads, gives a single entry per CDR3 protein. This table holds roughly 590,000 distinct CDR3 sequences, 15% to 20% found once. The sequenced sample was PBMCs from the stem cell graft donor, obtained from the stem cell graft. The receptors derive from a human donor who donated a stem cell graft to a child with acute myeloid leukemia.

This clonotype has at least ten counts. The chain joins TRBV7-9 to TRBJ2-5; weak D call: TRBD1 (5 bases). The V gene's germline CDR1 is SEHNR and CDR2 FQNEAQ (reference sequence). Trimming removed 4 bases at V and 0 bases at J, with 9 bases between. The CDR3 is 14 residues long. The CDR3 bases are TGTGCCAGCAGCTCTGACAGCTACCAAGAGACCCAGTACTTC. Residues: CASSSDSYQETQYF.

A few counts support this clonotype. This chain links TRBV5-1 with TRBJ1-5, with 9 nucleotides matching TRBD1. CDR1 and CDR2 from the germline V gene are SGHRS and YFSETQ. This CDR3 region has 15 residues. V trimming: 0 bases; J trimming: 6 bases; junction bases outside the gene matches: 4. CDR3 DNA: TGCGCCAGCAGCTTGGGGACAGGGGTCGGTCAGCCCCAGCATTTT. Protein product: CASSLGTGVGQPQHF.

This clonotype was picked up many times. This rearrangement joins TRBV20-1 to TRBJ2-1, with 7 bases aligning to TRBD1. Germline CDR1 DFQATT, CDR2 SNEGSKA (reference sequence). This CDR3 is 11 amino acids long. V was clipped by 3 bases and J by 7 bases; unmatched bases: 0. The CDR3 sequence is CSASRGNEQFF. CDR3 coding DNA: TGCAGTGCTAGCAGGGGGAATGAGCAGTTCTTC.

This clonotype was seen a few times. The rearrangement uses TRBV7-7 and TRBJ2-1; D remains ambiguous. The CDR3 length is 13 residues. V was clipped by 3 bases and J by 6 bases, with 9 bases between them. Looked up from germline, CDR1 is SSHAT and CDR2 is FNYEAQ (reference sequence). The CDR3 sequence: CASSFGHLNEQFF. The CDR3 region has the DNA TGTGCCAGCAGCTTCGGGCATCTCAATGAGCAGTTCTTC.

This clonotype appeared a few times. The chain has TRBV24-1 and TRBJ2-7; D is unresolved. CDR3 length: 13 amino acids. Germline V gene data show CDR1 as KGHDR and CDR2 as SFDVKD. The V end lost 1 base, the J end lost 3 bases, and 6 bases lay between the germline ends. Written as DNA, the CDR3 is TGTGCCACCAGTGATTTCTTGGGCTACGAGCAGTACTTC. It yields the protein CATSDFLGYEQYF.

This clonotype has more than one count but fewer than ten. The chain uses TRBV20-1 and TRBJ1-1; 7 bases line up with TRBD1. CDR1 is DFQATT, CDR2 SNEGSKA, per germline (reference sequence). CDR3 size: 14 residues. V trimming: 6 bases; J trimming: 3 bases; junction bases outside the gene matches: 10. The CDR3 nucleotides read TGCAGTGCCCCTAGACAGGGAGCGTACACTGAAGCTTTCTTT. Translated, it gives CSAPRQGAYTEAFF.

This clonotype was found a few times. The V and J genes are TRBV7-2 and TRBJ2-1, with TRBD2 matching 11 bases. The length of the CDR3 is 14 residues. Losses at the gene ends were 5 bases for V and 9 bases for J; bases not matched to a gene: 6. Germline CDR1 and CDR2: SGHTA and FQGNSA. For the CDR3, the DNA is TGTGCCAGCAGCCTTAGCGGGGGGGCAGGTGAGCAGTTCTTC. Amino acid sequence: CASSLSGGAGEQFF.

This clonotype was seen only a few times. This chain connects TRBV24-1 to TRBJ1-3; 7 positions match TRBD1. Trimming took 4 bases from V and 0 from J; bases not matched to a gene: 8. In germline, CDR1 is KGHDR, CDR2 SFDVKD. The CDR3 extends over 17 amino acids. CDR3 sequence reads: CATSDVQGSFSGNTIYF. The DNA for the CDR3 is TGTGCCACCAGTGACGTACAGGGGTCCTTCTCTGGAAACACCATATATTTT.

This chain links TRBV7-6 with TRBJ2-3, with 9 bases lining up with TRBD2. J lost 0 bases, V lost 4 bases, and 5 bases had no gene match. The CDR3 sequence is 16 residues long. CDR1 SGHVS and CDR2 FNYEAQ come from the germline V gene. Here the CDR3 reads CASSSQRGASTDTQYF. For the CDR3, the DNA is TGTGCCAGCAGCTCTCAGCGGGGGGCTAGCACAGATACGCAGTATTTT.

In this sample, this clonotype turned up many times. V and J are TRBV29-1 and TRBJ2-3, with D perhaps matching TRBD1 or TRBD2 (5 bases each). CDR1 and CDR2 (germline): SQVTM, ANQGSEA. The germline V and J ends were trimmed by 2 bases and 1 base, with 7 bases remaining between them. The CDR3 totals 13 residues. The CDR3 is CSVEMGGTDTQYF. In DNA form, the CDR3 reads TGCAGCGTTGAAATGGGGGGCACAGATACGCAGTATTTT.

The gene calls are TRBV15 and TRBJ2-1; 9 bases line up with TRBD1. Germline V CDR1 and CDR2: LNHNV, YYDKDF (reference sequence). The V segment lost 5 bases and the J segment 7 bases; nucleotides outside the gene matches: 9. The CDR3 covers 15 residues. CDR3 sequence: CATSFRRQGGNEQFF. Here the CDR3 DNA reads TGTGCCACCAGCTTCCGCCGACAGGGGGGGAATGAGCAGTTCTTC.

This clonotype has a handful of counts. The chain carries TRBV6-6 and TRBJ2-7; D gene uncertain. The CDR3 extends over 11 amino acids. The V end lost 7 bases, the J end lost 5 bases, and 9 bases lay between the germline ends. In germline, CDR1 is MNHNY, CDR2 SVGAGI (reference sequence). CDR3 loop: CASTDRNEQYV. CDR3 nucleotides: TGTGCCAGCACCGATCGAAACGAGCAGTACGTC.

This clonotype was seen many times. The V and J genes are TRBV29-1 and TRBJ2-2; no clear D gene. CDR1 and CDR2 from the germline V gene are SQVTM and ANQGSEA. The CDR3 has 11 amino acids. V lost 6 bases to trimming and J lost 6 bases, with 8 bases between them. The CDR3 DNA reads as TGCAGCGTAAAGGGCGCCGGGGAGCTGTTTTTT. Protein sequence: CSVKGAGELFF.

This clonotype was picked up many times. V usage is TRBV20-1 and J usage is TRBJ2-1; D is possibly TRBD2 (6 bases). The CDR3 consists of 14 residues. Looked up from germline, CDR1 is DFQATT and CDR2 is SNEGSKA (reference sequence). Trimming cost V 3 bases and J 4 bases, with 13 bases left between them. The CDR3: CSASPGTQYNEQFF. CDR3 nucleotides: TGCAGTGCTAGCCCCGGGACTCAATACAATGAGCAGTTCTTC.

This clonotype was observed a few times. J is TRBJ1-5 and V is TRBV20-1; D is undetermined. The CDR3 has 14 amino acids. Looked up from germline, CDR1 is DFQATT and CDR2 is SNEGSKA (reference sequence). Trimming cost V 3 bases and J 5 bases, with 14 bases left between them. CDR3 loop: CSASRTGLYQPQHF. The DNA of the CDR3 is TGCAGTGCTAGCCGAACCGGACTTTATCAGCCCCAGCATTTT.

On this clonotype: A much bigger clone sits one base away, suggesting this may be a read error. The chain carries TRBV4-2 and TRBJ1-1; D remains unclear. CDR1 LGHNA and CDR2 YNFKEQ come from the germline V gene. Between the trimmed V and J ends, which lost 3 bases and 2 bases, there was a span of 7 bases. The CDR3 is 13 residues long. The CDR3 loop reads CASSQIVNTEAFF. The CDR3 DNA sequence: TGTGCCAGCAGCCAGATAGTCAACACTGAAGCTTTCTTT.

The rearrangement joins TRBV13 to TRBJ2-2; D ambiguous. The V gene lost 3 bases and the J gene lost 5 bases, with 13 bases spanning the gap. The V gene's germline CDR1 is PRHDT and CDR2 FYEKMQ (reference sequence). The CDR3 covers 15 residues. The CDR3 sequence: CASSFKAVRTGELFF. The CDR3 region has the DNA TGTGCCAGCAGCTTTAAGGCAGTGCGGACCGGGGAGCTGTTTTTT.

At least ten counts were recorded for this clonotype. This chain links TRBV29-1 with TRBJ2-2; the D is unclear. The V end lost 0 bases, the J end lost 2 bases, and 13 bases lay between the germline ends. The CDR3 runs to 16 residues. CDR1 SQVTM and CDR2 ANQGSEA come from the germline V gene. CDR3 sequence: CSVEDGRTVNTGELFF. CDR3 coding DNA: TGCAGCGTTGAAGATGGAAGGACGGTTAACACCGGGGAGCTGTTTTTT.

This clonotype was seen at least ten times. CDR3: CSASQTSGGEDTQYF. The CDR3 DNA reads as TGCAGTGCTTCTCAGACTAGCGGGGGGGAAGATACGCAGTATTTT. The rearrangement uses TRBV20-1 and TRBJ2-3, with TRBD2 matching over 14 bases. This CDR3 is 15 amino acids long. V was pared by 5 bases and J by 5 bases, with 6 bases of the junction left unmatched. Germline V gene sequence: CDR1 DFQATT, CDR2 SNEGSKA (reference sequence).

This sequence joins TRBV5-8 and TRBJ2-1; D might be TRBD2 (6 bases). This CDR3 comprises 15 residues. The germline V gene encodes CDR1 SGHTS and CDR2 YDEGEE. Between the trimmed V and J ends, which lost 4 bases and 2 bases, there was a span of 13 bases. The CDR3 region is CASSAGTEPYNEQFF. CDR3 DNA: TGTGCCAGCAGCGCGGGGACTGAACCCTACAATGAGCAGTTCTTC.

This clonotype was seen a few times. The CDR3 is CASSPRTSGGRETQYF. In nucleotides, the CDR3 is TGTGCCAGCAGTCCCCGGACTAGCGGAGGGAGGGAGACCCAGTACTTC. The chain combines TRBV12-3 or TRBV12-4 with TRBJ2-5; 10 bases agree with TRBD2. CDR3 length equals 16 residues. Losses at the gene ends were 5 bases for V and 5 bases for J; bases not matched to a gene: 11.

This clonotype was found many times. The V call is TRBV20-1, the J call TRBJ1-1; TRBD1 agrees at 8 bases. This CDR3 spans 14 amino acids. The V gene's germline CDR1 is DFQATT and CDR2 SNEGSKA (reference sequence). The trim removed 3 bases at V and 0 bases at J, leaving 3 bases unmatched. CDR3 sequence (DNA): TGCAGTGCTAGCCCGGACAGGGTGAACACTGAAGCTTTCTTT. It codes for CSASPDRVNTEAFF.

V is TRBV24-1 and J is TRBJ2-1; 7 bases line up with TRBD2. In germline, CDR1 is KGHDR, CDR2 SFDVKD. V gave up 7 bases and J gave up 4 bases; unmatched junction bases: 9. This CDR3 has 15 amino acids. As DNA, the CDR3 is TGTGCCACCAGCCCAAGCGGGACTCGGTACAATGAGCAGTTCTTC. Protein: CATSPSGTRYNEQFF.

This clonotype came up a few times. The chain uses TRBV12-3 or TRBV12-4 and TRBJ2-1, with D possibly called TRBD1 or TRBD2 (6 bases each). The V and J ends lost 6 bases and 5 bases respectively, with 17 bases between them. CDR3 length: 15 amino acids. The DNA of the CDR3 is TGTGCCAGCAGCAATACAGGGAGGAGAGACAATGAGCAGTTCTTC. This sequence encodes CASSNTGRRDNEQFF.

This clonotype was seen repeatedly, ten times or more. V is TRBV4-2 and J is TRBJ2-1; 11 bases line up with TRBD2. Trimming cost V 0 bases and J 7 bases; bases outside gene matches: 5. CDR1 is LGHNA and CDR2 is YNFKEQ in the germline V gene. This CDR3 is built from 16 residues. The CDR3 here is CASSQDTLAGGNEQFF. In DNA, the CDR3 is TGTGCCAGCAGCCAAGATACCCTAGCGGGGGGTAATGAGCAGTTCTTC.

J is TRBJ2-2 and V is TRBV12-3 or TRBV12-4; the D gene is possibly TRBD1 (5 bases). The V end lost 3 bases, the J end lost 6 bases, and 8 bases lay between the germline ends. The CDR3 runs to 13 residues. The CDR3: CASSFKGPGELFF. The CDR3 nucleotides are TGTGCCAGCAGTTTCAAGGGGCCCGGGGAGCTGTTTTTT.